These 29 T cell receptor beta chains were all obtained from the same sample, sequenced in a study of blood T cell repertoires in COVID-19. Produced via immunoSEQ multiplex PCR; TCRdb's table is partial and in-frame only. The data contain a few hundred thousand clones, roughly 85% of them singletons. Specimen: peripheral blood. The receptor set was obtained from a woman aged 70-85 years with COVID-19, enrolled during active disease.

The CDR3 region has the DNA TGCGCCAGCAGCCAAGAATCGGGGGGGACTTACAATGAGCAGTTCTTC. Encoded protein: CASSQESGGTYNEQFF. The chain couples TRBV4-3 to TRBJ2-1, with 8 bases matching TRBD2. The CDR3 is made up of 16 amino acids. CDR1 is LGHNA, CDR2 YSLEER, per germline. The junction had 5 bases not matched to a gene; V was cut back by 0 bases and J by 4 bases.

The chain links TRBV24-1 to TRBJ2-2, with 9 positions matching TRBD1. Germline CDR1 is KGHDR and CDR2 is SFDVKD. V lost 6 bases to trimming and J lost 7 bases; unmatched junction nucleotides: 2. The CDR3 loop spans 13 amino acids. CDR3 bases: TGTGCCACCAGTACAGGGGGCGGCGGGGAGCTGTTTTTT. It specifies CATSTGGGGELFF.

The genes are TRBV19 and TRBJ1-4, with D unclear. Between the trimmed V and J ends, which lost 4 bases and 4 bases, there was a span of 7 bases. CDR1 is LNHDA, CDR2 SQIVND, per germline (reference sequence). This CDR3 region has 13 residues. The CDR3, as DNA: TGTGCCAGTAGTAGAGTATTTAATGAAAAACTGTTTTTT. Protein product: CASSRVFNEKLFF.

The chain recombines TRBV2 with TRBJ2-7; D gene unclear. Germline V gene lookup returns CDR1 SNHLY and CDR2 FYNNEI. The CDR3 extends over 11 amino acids. Trimming cost V 6 bases and J 3 bases, with 6 bases left between them. The CDR3 here is CASRAGYEQYF. The CDR3 region has the DNA TGTGCCAGCAGGGCAGGCTACGAGCAGTACTTC.

This clone came up once. This chain connects TRBV6-6 to TRBJ1-2; the D is unclear. The CDR3 is 13 residues long. Between the trimmed V and J ends, which lost 4 bases and 6 bases, there was a span of 12 bases. From germline, CDR1 is MNHNY and CDR2 SVGAGI (reference sequence). The CDR3 sequence: CASSWRERDGYTF. CDR3 nucleotides: TGTGCCAGCAGTTGGAGGGAGCGGGATGGCTACACCTTC.

The chain has TRBV5-8 and TRBJ2-7; TRBD2 aligns across 12 bases. The germline gives CDR1 SGHTS, CDR2 YDEGEE. CDR3 length: 15 residues. V shed 4 bases, J shed 4 bases, and the junction held 6 bases outside the gene matches. In DNA form, the CDR3 reads TGTGCCAGCAGCCCCAGACTAGCGGGGGATTACGAGCAGTACTTC. Its protein product is CASSPRLAGDYEQYF.

The rearrangement joins TRBV15 to TRBJ2-3, with D perhaps matching TRBD1 (5 bases). Per the germline V gene, CDR1 is LNHNV and CDR2 is YYDKDF (reference sequence). The V gene lost 8 bases and the J gene lost 0 bases, with 15 bases spanning the gap. This CDR3 contains 15 residues. The CDR3 coding sequence is TGTGCCACCGCGCCGTCAGGACAAAGCACAGATACGCAGTATTTT. Translation: CATAPSGQSTDTQYF.

The chain recombines TRBV24-1 with TRBJ1-2; D is undetermined. Germline CDR1 KGHDR, CDR2 SFDVKD. V gave up 5 bases and J gave up 3 bases, with 3 bases separating them. The CDR3 covers 11 residues. In DNA form, the CDR3 reads TGTGCCACCAGTGGCGACTATGGCTACACCTTC. It translates to CATSGDYGYTF.

The chain recombines TRBV6-1 with TRBJ2-5, with 7 bases lining up with TRBD1. The CDR3 consists of 14 residues. Germline values: CDR1 MNHNS, CDR2 SASEGT. The junction had 5 bases not matched to a gene; V was cut back by 0 bases and J by 7 bases. The CDR3 DNA is TGTGCCAGCAGTGAAGCCGGGACAGCTGGGACCCAGTACTTC. Its protein product is CASSEAGTAGTQYF.

This clone was detected only a few times. J is TRBJ1-5 and V is TRBV19, with 9 bases matching TRBD1. The germline gives CDR1 LNHDA, CDR2 SQIVND (reference sequence). The V and J ends lost 10 bases and 3 bases, in that order; junction bases with no gene match: 10. CDR3 length equals 15 residues. The CDR3 nucleotides read TGTGCCACCTCCCCGACAGGGGGGCCCAATCAGCCCCAGCATTTT. Translating gives CATSPTGGPNQPQHF.

This chain links TRBV20-1 with TRBJ1-2, with a weak D call TRBD1 (6 bases). The CDR3 is made up of 11 amino acids. Trimming took 5 bases from V and 8 from J, leaving 12 bases between them. The V gene's germline CDR1 is DFQATT and CDR2 SNEGSKA (reference sequence). This CDR3 is CSAYNRDGYTF. The CDR3 DNA is TGCAGTGCTTATAACAGGGACGGCTACACCTTC.

V and J are TRBV5-1 and TRBJ1-3; TRBD1 aligns across 8 bases. With 3 bases clipped from V and 0 bases from J, the junction kept 2 bases outside the gene matches. The CDR3 spans 15 residues. The germline gives CDR1 SGHRS, CDR2 YFSETQ. The CDR3 coding sequence is TGCGCCAGCAGCTGGGGGACAGGCTCTGGAAACACCATATATTTT. Translating gives CASSWGTGSGNTIYF.

This CDR3 reads CASNPRAGLGTEAFF. In DNA, the CDR3 is TGTGCCAGCAACCCCCGGGCGGGGCTAGGGACTGAAGCTTTCTTT. The J gene is TRBJ1-1, the V gene TRBV6-2 or TRBV6-3; possible D gene TRBD1, 5 bases. V lost 7 bases and J lost 5, with 20 bases in between. The germline V gene encodes CDR1 MNHEY and CDR2 SVGEGT. The CDR3 totals 15 residues.

This chain connects TRBV5-5 to TRBJ2-3; D unresolved. The CDR3 has 13 amino acids. CDR1 and CDR2 from the germline V gene are SGHKS and YYEKEE (reference sequence). V lost 1 base and J 0 bases, leaving 3 bases between the germline ends. The CDR3 reads CASSLPSTDTQYF. The CDR3 nucleotides are TGTGCCAGCAGCTTGCCTAGCACAGATACGCAGTATTTT. Supplemented by reference TRBV5-5 and TRBJ2-3, the full variable domain reads DAGVTQSPTHLIKTRGQQVTLRCSPISGHKSVSWYQQVLGQGPQFIFQYYEKEERGRGNFPDRFSARQFPNYSSELNVNALLLGDSALYLCASSLPSTDTQYFGPGTRLTVL.

There are a few counts of this clone. The V call is TRBV24-1, the J call TRBJ1-2; 7 bases are shared with TRBD1. The CDR3 extends over 16 amino acids. V lost 5 bases to trimming and J lost 2 bases; unmatched junction nucleotides: 10. Germline CDR1 KGHDR, CDR2 SFDVKD. The chain's CDR3 is CATSAPEGRGNYGYTF. Here the CDR3 DNA reads TGTGCCACCAGTGCACCAGAGGGCAGGGGGAACTATGGCTACACCTTC.

The gene calls are TRBV29-1 and TRBJ2-3, with D uncertain. The CDR3 runs to 11 residues. The germline CDR1 and CDR2 sequences are SQVTM and ANQGSEA. The V gene lost 7 bases and the J gene lost 0 bases, with 5 bases spanning the gap. This chain's CDR3 is CSALSTDTQYF. For the CDR3, the DNA is TGCAGCGCCCTCAGCACAGATACGCAGTATTTT.

The table lists this clone with a count of one. The V call is TRBV19, the J call TRBJ2-2; the D is unclear. V lost 3 bases, J lost 0 bases, and 11 bases lay in between. This CDR3 region has 16 residues. Germline CDR1 and CDR2: LNHDA and SQIVND (reference sequence). This chain's CDR3 is CASSIPRSTNTGELFF. CDR3 DNA sequence: TGTGCCAGTAGTATCCCGCGGTCTACGAACACCGGGGAGCTGTTTTTT.

This clone was detected a few times. The J gene is TRBJ2-1, the V gene TRBV7-6; 10 bases agree with TRBD2. V gave up 4 bases and J gave up 9 bases; unmatched junction bases: 3. Germline values: CDR1 SGHVS, CDR2 FNYEAQ. The CDR3 has 13 amino acids. CDR3 region: CASSSSGRGEQFF. CDR3 sequence (DNA): TGTGCCAGCAGCTCCAGCGGGAGGGGTGAGCAGTTCTTC.

V and J are TRBV7-3 and TRBJ1-1; D ambiguous. Germline CDR1 reads SGHTA; CDR2 reads FQGTGA. This CDR3 comprises 14 residues. The V gene lost 2 bases and the J gene lost 4 bases, with 11 bases spanning the gap. The CDR3 sequence: CASSLEGYGTEAFF. In nucleotides, the CDR3 is TGTGCCAGCAGCTTAGAGGGTTACGGCACTGAAGCTTTCTTT.

V and J are TRBV6-5 and TRBJ1-6; 10 nucleotides match TRBD1. Germline assignment: CDR1 MNHEY and CDR2 SVGAGI. This CDR3 has 14 residues. V was pared by 5 bases and J by 10 bases, with 5 bases of the junction left unmatched. CDR3 in amino acids: CASSRQGALSPLHF. In nucleotides, the CDR3 is TGTGCCAGCAGTCGACAGGGGGCATTGTCACCCCTCCACTTT.

The rearrangement links TRBV3-1 (or the pseudogene TRBV3-2) to TRBJ1-3; no reliable D call. This CDR3 has 15 residues. Deletions cut 4 bases from V and 0 bases from J, with 10 bases between. Germline CDR1 is LGHDT and CDR2 is YNNKEL (reference sequence). Written as DNA, the CDR3 is TGTGCCAGCAGCCGGCGGGTGAGCTCTGGAAACACCATATATTTT. Translation gives CASSRRVSSGNTIYF.

The chain links TRBV11-2 to TRBJ2-3; tentatively, D is TRBD1 (6 bases). The ends were cut back, 5 bases at V and 4 bases at J, with 13 bases in the middle. This CDR3 is built from 14 residues. Germline loops: CDR1 SGHAT, CDR2 FQNNGV. Here the CDR3 reads CASSQAQGADTQYF. The CDR3 DNA reads as TGTGCCAGCAGCCAGGCACAGGGAGCAGATACGCAGTATTTT. Together with reference TRBV11-2 and TRBJ2-3, the CDR3 gives the full variable domain: EAGVAQSPRYKIIEKRQSVAFWCNPISGHATLYWYQQILGQGPKLLIQFQNNGVVDDSQLPKDRFSAERLKGVDSTLKIQPAKLEDSAVYLCASSQAQGADTQYFGPGTRLTVL.

Worth noting for this clone: The identical CDR3 is also encoded by other nucleotide sequences in the sample. The rearrangement joins TRBV5-4 to TRBJ1-5, with D possibly matching TRBD1 (6 bases). Germline assignment: CDR1 SGHNT and CDR2 YYREEE (reference sequence). The V gene lost 2 bases and the J gene lost 1 base, with 7 bases spanning the gap. This CDR3 has 14 residues. The CDR3 DNA follows: TGTGCCAGCAGCTTCAGGGGAAGCAATCAGCCCCAGCATTTT. This codes for CASSFRGSNQPQHF.

The chain links TRBV4-2 to TRBJ1-1, with 7 bases identical to TRBD1. Germline CDR1 and CDR2: LGHNA and YNFKEQ. CDR3 length: 16 amino acids. Trimming took 2 bases from V and 4 from J; bases not matched to a gene: 10. The CDR3 here is CASSQLKGAGATEAFF. As DNA, the CDR3 is TGTGCCAGCAGCCAATTGAAGGGGGCGGGTGCCACTGAAGCTTTCTTT.

CDR3 DNA sequence: TGTGCCAGTAATCGACAGCGACGCTCTGGAAACACCATATATTTT. Translating it yields CASNRQRRSGNTIYF. V usage is TRBV19 and J usage is TRBJ1-3; maybe TRBD1 (5 bases). The CDR3 extends over 15 amino acids. The ends were cut back, 7 bases at V and 0 bases at J, with 13 bases in the middle. The germline gives CDR1 LNHDA, CDR2 SQIVND (reference sequence).

This clone was seen a handful of times. The sample holds other DNA sequences that translate to the same CDR3. J is TRBJ2-3 and V is TRBV2; D may be TRBD1 (5 bases). V was cut by 3 bases and J by 4 bases, with 11 bases left in between. The CDR3 covers 14 residues. The germline V gene has CDR1 SNHLY and CDR2 FYNNEI. CDR3: CASSEGQGPDTQYF. The CDR3 DNA sequence: TGTGCCAGCAGTGAGGGTCAGGGCCCAGATACGCAGTATTTT.

The gene calls are TRBV5-1 and TRBJ1-5; possible D gene TRBD1, 6 bases. The germline V gene has CDR1 SGHRS and CDR2 YFSETQ. With 2 bases removed from V and 5 bases from J, the gap between germline ends came to 11 bases. CDR3 length equals 14 residues. CDR3 nucleotide sequence: TGCGCCAGCAGCTTAGGACAGCCAGATCAGCCCCAGCATTTT. Protein product: CASSLGQPDQPQHF.

This rearrangement joins TRBV11-3 to TRBJ1-4; 7 positions match TRBD1. From germline, CDR1 is SGHNT and CDR2 YENEEA. The V segment lost 4 bases and the J segment 10 bases; nucleotides outside the gene matches: 9. The CDR3 loop spans 14 amino acids. The CDR3 loop is CASSSRQGGGKLFF. CDR3 in DNA: TGTGCCAGCAGCTCCAGACAGGGAGGAGGAAAACTGTTTTTT.

This rearrangement joins TRBV19 to TRBJ1-1; unclear D gene. Between the trimmed V and J ends, which lost 4 bases and 6 bases, there was a span of 15 bases. The CDR3 spans 14 residues. Per germline, CDR1 LNHDA and CDR2 SQIVND (reference sequence). Here the CDR3 reads CASSTLHLTSEAFF. CDR3 DNA: TGTGCCAGTAGTACTCTTCACTTGACATCTGAAGCTTTCTTT.